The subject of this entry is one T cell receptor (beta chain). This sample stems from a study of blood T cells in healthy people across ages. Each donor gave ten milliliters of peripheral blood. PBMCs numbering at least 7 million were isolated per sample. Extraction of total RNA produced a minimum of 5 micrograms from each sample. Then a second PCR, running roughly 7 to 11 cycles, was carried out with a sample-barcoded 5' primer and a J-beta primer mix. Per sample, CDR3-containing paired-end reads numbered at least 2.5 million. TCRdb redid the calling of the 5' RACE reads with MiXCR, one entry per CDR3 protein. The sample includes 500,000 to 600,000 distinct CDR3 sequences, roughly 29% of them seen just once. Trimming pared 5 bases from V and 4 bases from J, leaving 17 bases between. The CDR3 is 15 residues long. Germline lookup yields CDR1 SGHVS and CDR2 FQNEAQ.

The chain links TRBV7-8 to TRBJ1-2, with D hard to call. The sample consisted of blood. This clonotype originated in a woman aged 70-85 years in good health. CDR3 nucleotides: TGTGCCAGCAGCCCAAGACCCAGGCCCTTCTATGGCTACACCTTC. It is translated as CASSPRPRPFYGYTF.